This T cell receptor (beta chain) comes out of a study of T cell responses to AZD1222 COVID-19 vaccine. Study-level results: Once two AZD1222 doses were given, Spike-specific TCR breadth and depth went up. It should be noted that donors were predominantly white British and more often female, and clonal diversity was possibly underestimated.

With 0 bases removed from V and 2 bases from J, the gap between germline ends came to 13 bases. The CDR3 has 17 amino acids. Germline V gene data show CDR1 as KGHSH and CDR2 as LQKENI. A note on this clone: Antigen unknown.

The protocol was immunoSEQ multiplex PCR, while the TCRdb copy is restricted to in-frame clones and leaves out a portion. The data show around 72,000 clones, roughly 82% seen once. The specimen was peripheral blood, collected on day 0 of AZD1222 vaccination. This chain links TRBV18 with TRBJ2-2; the D gene could be TRBD1 or TRBD2 (6 bases each). The sequence derives from an adult in good health. The CDR3 DNA follows: TGTGCCAGCTCACCACCGACCGGGGGCATAAACACCGGGGAGCTGTTTTTT. Its translation is CASSPPTGGINTGELFF. Full variable domain (missing parts from reference TRBV18 and TRBJ2-2): NAGVMQNPRHLVRRRGQEARLRCSPMKGHSHVYWYRQLPEEGLKFMVYLQKENIIDESGMPKERFSAEFPKEGPSILRIQQVVRGDSAAYFCASSPPTGGINTGELFFGEGSRLTVL.